What follows is one T cell receptor beta chain and its context. Its antigen is not known. The CDR3 covers 15 residues. Germline CDR1 and CDR2: MNHNY and SVGAGI (reference sequence). Trimming took 5 bases from V and 1 from J, leaving 14 bases between them. As originally analysed: Expanded CD8+ clones from patients, those larger than 1%, seldom had a match among published virus-specific TCRB sequences. Repertoires were generated with immunoSEQ multiplex PCR, while TCRdb's copy carries only in-frame clones and drops some. The V and J calls and the clone size are those of that table, but D and trimming were determined from the DNA. The sample yields around 11,000 clones, 90% to 95% seen once. The sample originates from a study of somatic mutations in cytotoxic T cells in rheumatoid arthritis. Whole-study context: Peripheral blood samples of approximately 27 ml EDTA were taken from patients directly after diagnosis and before treatment.

Study findings and constraints: A finding that went unadjusted for multiple comparisons was the slight underrepresentation of TRBV07 in rheumatoid arthritis patients. CD8+ clonality increased with age in rheumatoid arthritis patients but not in healthy controls.

The sequence was collected from a woman aged 18-29 years with rheumatoid arthritis. The chain joins TRBV6-6 to TRBJ1-1; tentative D call: TRBD1 (5 bases). The sample was CD8+ T cells sorted from blood. The CDR3 is CASSLGVQANTEAFF. The DNA for the CDR3 is TGTGCCAGCAGTCTGGGCGTACAGGCGAACACTGAAGCTTTCTTT.